The clone carrying this T cell receptor (beta chain) was observed at least ten times. Its antigen is as yet unknown. TCRdb reanalysed the 5' RACE reads using MiXCR and keeps one entry per CDR3 protein. The sample has approximately 350,000 distinct CDR3 sequences; 11% are singletons. This sample is part of a study of T cells after yellow fever vaccination. Points from the study as a whole: Researchers cautioned that FACS-sorted repertoires could harbor abundant clonotypes contaminating from the bulk population. Weaker overall, the secondary response nonetheless peaked faster (day 5 versus 15). Most primary-vaccination clones recurred post-booster (roughly 96% CD4, about 90% CD8).

Germline CDR1 is SGHTA and CDR2 is FQGTGA. There are 16 residues in the CDR3. V shed 1 base and J 5 bases; nucleotides not matched to a gene: 5. This clonotype was obtained from a man younger than 35 who received the YFV17D yellow fever vaccine. Material: PBMCs, obtained on the day of the first yellow fever vaccination. The chain uses TRBV7-3 and TRBJ2-2; 9 bases are a match to TRBD2. The CDR3 DNA reads TGTGCCAGCAGCTTAAATAGCGGGGGCCGGACCGGGGAGCTGTTTTTT. Translating it yields CASSLNSGGRTGELFF.